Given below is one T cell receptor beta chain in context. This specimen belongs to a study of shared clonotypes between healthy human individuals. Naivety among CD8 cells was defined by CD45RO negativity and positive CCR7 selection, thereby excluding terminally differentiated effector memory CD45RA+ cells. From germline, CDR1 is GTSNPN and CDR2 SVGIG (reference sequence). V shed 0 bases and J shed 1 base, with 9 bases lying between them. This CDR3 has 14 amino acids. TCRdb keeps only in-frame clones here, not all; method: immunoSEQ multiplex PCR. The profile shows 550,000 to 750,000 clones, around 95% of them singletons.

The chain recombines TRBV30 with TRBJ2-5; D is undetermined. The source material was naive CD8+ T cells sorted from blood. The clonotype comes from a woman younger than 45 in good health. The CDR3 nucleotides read TGTGCCTGGAGTGTACAAGAAACCCAAGAGACCCAGTACTTC. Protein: CAWSVQETQETQYF.